The T cell receptor beta chain described here comes from a study of beta chain features in type 1 diabetes. The overall study: Age, gender and cell yields were similar between patients and healthy donors.

Expressed TCRB transcripts were sequenced because the isolated RNA had all been reverse transcribed beforehand. Assay used: immunoSEQ multiplex PCR; TCRdb lists only in-frame clones, some missing. The sample carries some 150,000 clones, about 10% recorded once. This clone was recorded a few times. Antigen unknown. Study findings and constraints: It was among patients, rather than healthy donors, that naive, central memory and Treg TCRB repertoires appeared more similar.

One heparinised draw of blood, averaging approximately 110 mL, came from each donor. Sequenced: naive CD4+ T cells from blood. The sequence was collected from a man younger than 35 in good health.

CDR3 nucleotides: TGTGCCAGCAGTCTTCTCGGGGGATCCTCCTACAATGAGCAGTTCTTC. Encoded protein: CASSLLGGSSYNEQFF. The gene calls are TRBV28 and TRBJ2-1; tentative D call: TRBD2 (6 bases). The CDR3 runs to 16 residues. Germline V CDR1 and CDR2: MDHEN, SYDVKM. Trimming removed 5 bases at V and 0 bases at J, with 14 bases between.